What follows are 32 T cell receptor beta chains derived from one specimen sequenced in a study of cytotoxic CD8 clonotypes in ibrutinib-treated CLL. TCRdb's copy holds only in-frame clones and misses some; the assay was immunoSEQ multiplex PCR. The table has 130,000 or so clones, around 77% seen once. The sample in question was PBMCs, obtained after 12 months of ibrutinib treatment. The receptors shown here come from a human donor with chronic lymphocytic leukemia.

The CDR3 DNA reads as TGTGCCAGCAGCTTAGCCGCCAGGCTAGCGGGGGGTAGCGAGCAGTACTTC. Translated, it gives CASSLAARLAGGSEQYF. The rearrangement links TRBV7-2 to TRBJ2-7, with 11 bases matching TRBD2. The CDR3 contains 17 residues. Germline trimming cut 0 bases from V and 6 bases from J; bases unmatched to any gene: 10. CDR1 and CDR2 (germline): SGHTA, FQGNSA.

This clone was detected once. This chain uses TRBV7-8 with TRBJ2-7, with D possibly being TRBD2 (7 bases). The CDR3 extends over 15 amino acids. The V and J ends lost 6 bases and 3 bases respectively, with 18 bases between them. Germline values: CDR1 SGHVS, CDR2 FQNEAQ. This CDR3 is CASRRSGGLDYEQYF. In nucleotides, the CDR3 is TGTGCCAGCAGAAGATCCGGGGGGCTTGACTACGAGCAGTACTTC.

The chain uses TRBV11-3 and TRBJ2-7; no clear D gene. The CDR3 covers 13 residues. Trimming removed 1 base from V and 6 bases from J, with 10 bases in between. Germline V gene sequence: CDR1 SGHNT, CDR2 YENEEA. For the CDR3, the DNA is TGTGCCAGCAGCTTAGTATCGGGTTCCGAGCAGTACTTC. The encoded protein is CASSLVSGSEQYF.

The chain employs TRBV27 and TRBJ1-1; D remains unclear. Germline CDR1 MNHEY, CDR2 SMNVEV (reference sequence). The germline V and J ends were trimmed by 8 bases and 4 bases, with 17 bases remaining between them. The CDR3 length is 14 residues. The CDR3 DNA reads as TGTGCCAGCGCGCCGCTCGGCAGTCGCACTGAAGCTTTCTTT. This translates into CASAPLGSRTEAFF.

The chain employs TRBV6-5 and TRBJ1-2; D not resolved. This CDR3 region has 14 residues. Trimming removed 8 bases from V and 4 bases from J, with 17 bases in between. Germline CDR1 and CDR2: MNHEY and SVGAGI. CDR3 in DNA: TGTGCCAGCGGACCGAGGCTCTTACGCTATGGCTACACCTTC. It translates to CASGPRLLRYGYTF.

The rearrangement joins TRBV11-3 to TRBJ2-3; D is perhaps TRBD2 (6 bases). The V gene lost 5 bases and the J gene lost 5 bases, with 20 bases spanning the gap. Germline V gene data show CDR1 as SGHNT and CDR2 as YENEEA. This CDR3 region has 16 residues. The CDR3 protein is CASSRLGGTSGDTQYF. In nucleotides, the CDR3 is TGTGCCAGCAGCCGCCTGGGGGGAACCTCCGGAGATACGCAGTATTTT.

This sequence joins TRBV5-4 and TRBJ2-1; 14 bases are shared with TRBD2. The CDR3 covers 15 residues. J lost 12 bases, V lost 0 bases, and 5 bases had no gene match. In germline, CDR1 is SGHNT, CDR2 YYREEE (reference sequence). Here the CDR3 DNA reads TGTGCCAGCAGCTTGGTGACTAGCGGGGGGGCTTCGCAGTTCTTC. Its protein product is CASSLVTSGGASQFF.

The chain has TRBV10-3 and TRBJ2-3; TRBD2 agrees at 8 bases. The CDR3 sequence is 18 residues long. Germline V CDR1 and CDR2: ENHRY, SYGVKD. Losses at the gene ends were 7 bases for V and 0 bases for J; bases not matched to a gene: 15. CDR3 sequence reads: CAINPGQREKPSTDTQYF. CDR3 nucleotide sequence: TGTGCCATCAACCCCGGACAGCGGGAGAAACCTAGCACAGATACGCAGTATTTT.

V gene TRBV6-5 combines with J gene TRBJ2-7; TRBD2 matches at 11 bases. The CDR3 is made up of 15 amino acids. CDR1 and CDR2 (germline): MNHEY, SVGAGI. V lost 0 bases to trimming and J lost 4 bases; unmatched junction nucleotides: 2. Here the CDR3 DNA reads TGTGCCAGCAGTTACTCGGGACTAGCGGAATACGAGCAGTACTTC. It encodes CASSYSGLAEYEQYF.

The rearrangement links TRBV7-9 to TRBJ2-7, with 14 bases matching TRBD2. The CDR3 has 17 residues. Trimming took 0 bases from V and 2 from J; bases not matched to a gene: 3. Germline loops: CDR1 SEHNR, CDR2 FQNEAQ (reference sequence). CDR3 region: CASSLATGLAGAYEQYF. CDR3 DNA: TGTGCCAGCAGCTTAGCGACGGGACTAGCGGGGGCCTACGAGCAGTACTTC.

The J gene is TRBJ2-5, the V gene TRBV7-2; 7 bases are a match to TRBD2. CDR1 SGHTA and CDR2 FQGNSA come from the germline V gene. With V trimmed by 5 bases and J by 3 bases, 21 bases remained unmatched. This CDR3 is 19 amino acids long. The CDR3 reads CASSPQVTPSGRLEETQYF. CDR3 coding DNA: TGTGCCAGCAGCCCACAGGTTACCCCTAGCGGCCGTCTGGAAGAGACCCAGTACTTC. Based on the CDR3 plus reference TRBV7-2 and TRBJ2-5, the full variable domain is GAGVSQSPSNKVTEKGKDVELRCDPISGHTALYWYRQSLGQGLEFLIYFQGNSAPDKSGLPSDRFSAERTGGSVSTLTIQRTQQEDSAVYLCASSPQVTPSGRLEETQYFGPGTRLLVL.

This chain links TRBV11-3 with TRBJ2-2; D may correspond to TRBD1 or TRBD2 (6 bases each). The CDR3 is made up of 16 amino acids. The ends were cut back, 4 bases at V and 3 bases at J, with 15 bases in the middle. Germline V gene data show CDR1 as SGHNT and CDR2 as YENEEA. The CDR3 spells CASSSRGASYTGELFF. DNA of the CDR3: TGTGCCAGCAGCTCGAGGGGGGCTTCGTACACCGGGGAGCTGTTTTTT.

This rearrangement joins TRBV7-2 to TRBJ2-3; D call uncertain. V was pared by 1 base and J by 2 bases, with 10 bases between. The CDR3 is 15 residues long. Germline assignment: CDR1 SGHTA and CDR2 FQGNSA. CDR3 coding DNA: TGTGCCAGCAGCTTAGACCCCCGGCCCACAGATACGCAGTATTTT. As protein: CASSLDPRPTDTQYF.

The chain combines TRBV27 with TRBJ1-2; no firm D call. This CDR3 comprises 13 residues. Per the germline V gene, CDR1 is MNHEY and CDR2 is SMNVEV (reference sequence). The ends were cut back, 6 bases at V and 2 bases at J, with 10 bases in the middle. As DNA, the CDR3 is TGTGCCAGCAGGCCAACACAGAACTATGGCTACACCTTC. It codes for CASRPTQNYGYTF.

The gene calls are TRBV25-1 and TRBJ1-2; D gene uncertain. The CDR3 covers 14 residues. V lost 1 base and J lost 4, with 10 bases in between. Germline V gene sequence: CDR1 MGHDK, CDR2 SYGVNS. For the CDR3, the DNA is TGTGCCAGCAGTGAATCTAGCTGGATCTATGGCTACACCTTC. It codes for CASSESSWIYGYTF.

The V and J genes are TRBV5-1 and TRBJ2-3; D is undetermined. The CDR3 has 14 residues. V gave up 7 bases and J gave up 4 bases, with 16 bases separating them. CDR1 is SGHRS and CDR2 is YFSETQ in the germline V gene. DNA of the CDR3: TGCGCCAGCTCGACGTCTGGCCCTCCAGATACGCAGTATTTT. Protein: CASSTSGPPDTQYF.

This clone has a single count. J is TRBJ2-1 and V is TRBV9; D is unclear. Trimming shortened V by 0 bases and J by 1 base, and 8 bases separated the two germline ends. The CDR3 is 15 residues long. Germline V CDR1 and CDR2: SGDLS, YYNGEE. The CDR3 loop reads CASSVAGWSYNEQFF. The CDR3 bases are TGTGCCAGCAGCGTAGCTGGCTGGTCCTACAATGAGCAGTTCTTC. Filled out from reference TRBV9 and TRBJ2-1, the complete variable domain reads DSGVTQTPKHLITATGQRVTLRCSPRSGDLSVYWYQQSLDQGLQFLIQYYNGEERAKGNILERFSAQQFPDLHSELNLSSLELGDSALYFCASSVAGWSYNEQFFGPGTRLTVL.

The J gene is TRBJ2-1, the V gene TRBV11-1, with 8 positions matching TRBD2. Germline V CDR1 and CDR2: SGHAT, FQDESV (reference sequence). The ends lost 8 bases at V and 6 bases at J; junction bases unmatched: 15. The CDR3 spans 16 residues. The CDR3 loop is CASEGGGTSFGNEQFF. As DNA, the CDR3 is TGTGCCAGCGAGGGGGGCGGGACTAGTTTCGGCAATGAGCAGTTCTTC.

This chain joins TRBV27 and TRBJ1-3, with a tentative D call TRBD1 (5 bases). Germline CDR1 and CDR2: MNHEY and SMNVEV (reference sequence). CDR3 length: 14 residues. V was pared by 5 bases and J by 0 bases, with 8 bases between. The DNA of the CDR3 is TGTGCCAGCAGTGCAGGGAGCTCTGGAAACACCATATATTTT. This translates into CASSAGSSGNTIYF.

The J gene is TRBJ2-6, the V gene TRBV28; D is possibly TRBD2 (6 bases). V was shortened by 8 bases and J by 0 bases, with 8 bases between the two germline ends. Germline V gene data show CDR1 as MDHEN and CDR2 as SYDVKM. CDR3 length: 14 residues. CDR3: CASLTSSGANVLTF. The CDR3 DNA is TGTGCCAGCCTGACTAGCTCTGGGGCCAACGTCCTGACTTTC.

This clone was detected once. This chain links TRBV28 with TRBJ2-7, with no clear D. CDR3 length: 12 residues. CDR1 is MDHEN and CDR2 is SYDVKM in the germline V gene. V dropped 5 bases and J dropped 2 bases, with 7 bases sitting between them. In DNA form, the CDR3 reads TGTGCCAGCAGTCGGTCTACCTACGAGCAGTACTTC. Translating gives CASSRSTYEQYF.

The genes are TRBV5-3 and TRBJ1-5, with 8 bases identical to TRBD1. TRBV5-3 is an ORF, with its function uncertain. The CDR3 loop spans 16 amino acids. Trimming removed 2 bases from V and 4 bases from J; junction bases left unmatched: 8. CDR3 in DNA: TGTGCCAGAAGCTTCAGGGGGCGAGGCGAAAATCAGCCCCAGCATTTT. Protein sequence: CARSFRGRGENQPQHF.

The chain recombines TRBV5-1 with TRBJ1-1; D remains unclear. Germline CDR1 is SGHRS and CDR2 is YFSETQ. Trimming took 0 bases from V and 3 from J, leaving 9 bases between them. CDR3 length: 14 residues. The CDR3 sequence: CASSLGAVDTEAFF. The CDR3 nucleotides are TGCGCCAGCAGCTTGGGAGCGGTGGACACTGAAGCTTTCTTT.

This chain connects TRBV11-1 to TRBJ2-5, with 7 bases matching TRBD2. The CDR3 runs to 16 residues. V dropped 1 base and J dropped 5; count of bases not matched to a gene: 10. Germline CDR1 SGHAT, CDR2 FQDESV (reference sequence). The CDR3 loop is CASSLVIAGEGETQYF. The DNA for the CDR3 is TGTGCCAGCAGCTTAGTGATCGCGGGAGAGGGGGAGACCCAGTACTTC.

This clone is a singleton in its sample. The chain has TRBV5-6 and TRBJ2-1, with unresolved D. Trimming removed 2 bases at V and 7 bases at J, with 7 bases between. The length of the CDR3 is 12 residues. CDR1 is SGHDT and CDR2 is YYEEEE in the germline V gene. The CDR3 loop reads CASSFASNEQFF. The CDR3 nucleotides are TGTGCCAGCAGCTTCGCCTCGAATGAGCAGTTCTTC.

The rearrangement uses TRBV28 and TRBJ2-3; possible D gene TRBD1, 7 bases. Germline loops: CDR1 MDHEN, CDR2 SYDVKM. The CDR3 sequence is 15 residues long. V lost 5 bases and J 3 bases, leaving 15 bases between the germline ends. For the CDR3, the DNA is TGTGCCAGCAGTCAACAGGGGAGCGGGACAGATACGCAGTATTTT. Amino acid sequence: CASSQQGSGTDTQYF. The full variable domain, completed using reference TRBV28 and TRBJ2-3, is DVKVTQSSRYLVKRTGEKVFLECVQDMDHENMFWYRQDPGLGLRLIYFSYDVKMKEKGDIPEGYSVSREKKERFSLILESASTNQTSMYLCASSQQGSGTDTQYFGPGTRLTVL.

The V gene is TRBV7-2, the J gene TRBJ2-1, with 7 bases that match TRBD2. Germline-derived CDR1 and CDR2 are SGHTA and FQGNSA. The V and J ends lost 8 bases and 4 bases, in that order; junction bases with no gene match: 5. The CDR3 is made up of 13 amino acids. CDR3 in amino acids: CASALAKYNEQFF. DNA of the CDR3: TGTGCCAGCGCACTAGCGAAATACAATGAGCAGTTCTTC.

As to this clone: Other DNA sequences in the same sample also yield this CDR3. The chain carries TRBV19 and TRBJ1-5; D gene ambiguous. The CDR3 length is 14 residues. CDR1 is LNHDA, CDR2 SQIVND, per germline (reference sequence). V lost 2 bases and J 0 bases, leaving 5 bases between the germline ends. The CDR3 protein is CASSIMGSNQPQHF. The CDR3 region has the DNA TGTGCCAGTAGTATAATGGGTAGCAATCAGCCCCAGCATTTT.

The chain has TRBV5-1 and TRBJ2-7; D possibly uses TRBD1 or TRBD2 (5 bases each). The CDR3 is 14 amino acids. Germline CDR1 is SGHRS and CDR2 is YFSETQ. The V end lost 4 bases, the J end lost 7 bases, and 18 bases lay between the germline ends. CDR3 amino acids: CASSTGDDTREQYF. The CDR3 DNA sequence: TGCGCCAGCAGCACCGGGGACGACACGAGGGAGCAGTACTTC.

This clone was recorded once. The chain uses TRBV4-1 and TRBJ2-5; D uncertain. From germline, CDR1 is MGHRA and CDR2 YSYEKL. CDR3 length equals 15 residues. The V and J ends lost 0 bases and 7 bases respectively, with 15 bases between them. CDR3 amino acids: CASSQDSPHDGTQYF. The CDR3, as DNA: TGCGCCAGCAGCCAAGATAGCCCCCATGATGGGACCCAGTACTTC.

The rearrangement uses TRBV11-3 and TRBJ2-3; unclear D gene. Germline CDR1 and CDR2: SGHNT and YENEEA. CDR3 size: 13 residues. Trimming took 4 bases from V and 7 from J, leaving 12 bases between them. CDR3 DNA sequence: TGTGCCAGCAGCTCCCAGTGGGTTAATACGCAGTATTTT. This encodes CASSSQWVNTQYF.

The chain carries TRBV9 and TRBJ1-2; D unclear. V dropped 2 bases and J dropped 6 bases, with 11 bases sitting between them. In germline, CDR1 is SGDLS, CDR2 YYNGEE. The CDR3 spans 13 residues. CDR3 sequence: CASSVRQGNGYTF. CDR3 DNA: TGTGCCAGCAGCGTCCGACAAGGCAATGGCTACACCTTC.